What follows are 18 T cell receptor beta chains derived from one specimen sequenced in a study of early T cells in non-severe SARS-CoV-2 infection. Using its own MiXCR run on the 5' RACE reads, TCRdb lists one record per CDR3 protein. The table lists about 35,000 distinct CDR3 sequences, 6% to 9.5% of them singletons. Sequenced here: whole blood, sampled at baseline. The receptors stem from an adult who was a healthcare worker with PCR-confirmed SARS-CoV-2 infection or an uninfected control (not recorded which).

The chain recombines TRBV28 with TRBJ2-2, with no clear D. Germline V gene data show CDR1 as MDHEN and CDR2 as SYDVKM. V was pared by 4 bases and J by 3 bases, with 3 bases between. This CDR3 is 12 amino acids long. CDR3: CASSWYTGELFF. CDR3 coding DNA: TGTGCCAGCAGTTGGTACACCGGGGAGCTGTTTTTT. Drawing the rest from reference TRBV28 and TRBJ2-2, the complete variable domain is DVKVTQSSRYLVKRTGEKVFLECVQDMDHENMFWYRQDPGLGLRLIYFSYDVKMKEKGDIPEGYSVSREKKERFSLILESASTNQTSMYLCASSWYTGELFFGEGSRLTVL.

This chain joins TRBV29-1 and TRBJ1-4; D is unclear. Germline CDR1 is SQVTM and CDR2 is ANQGSEA. The ends were cut back, 5 bases at V and 6 bases at J, with 7 bases in the middle. This CDR3 is 11 amino acids long. The CDR3 is CSVNAYEKLFF. CDR3 coding DNA: TGCAGCGTTAATGCTTATGAAAAACTGTTTTTT. The variable domain in full, completed from reference TRBV29-1 and TRBJ1-4, reads SAVISQKPSRDICQRGTSLTIQCQVDSQVTMMFWYRQQPGQSLTLIATANQGSEATYESGFVIDKFPISRPNLTFSTLTVSNMSPEDSSIYLCSVNAYEKLFFGSGTQLSVL.

This clonotype was seen only a few times. V gene TRBV3-1 combines with J gene TRBJ1-1; 7 positions agree with TRBD1. This CDR3 has 13 residues. In germline, CDR1 is LGHDT, CDR2 YNNKEL (reference sequence). J lost 8 bases, V lost 4 bases, and 7 bases had no gene match. CDR3 coding DNA: TGTGCCAGCAGCCCTCGACAGGGCCAAGAAGCTTTCTTT. This sequence encodes CASSPRQGQEAFF.

The gene calls are TRBV6-6 and TRBJ2-7; possible D gene TRBD1, 6 bases. CDR1 is MNHNY and CDR2 is SVGAGI in the germline V gene (reference sequence). The CDR3 is 16 residues long. Trimming took off 3 bases at V and 4 bases at J, with 19 bases between the two ends. The CDR3 coding sequence is TGTGCCAGCAGTTATGGAGCCCCGGGACAAAGGTACGAGCAGTACTTC. Its translation: CASSYGAPGQRYEQYF.

This clonotype was detected only a few times. The chain combines TRBV27 with TRBJ2-2; no clear D gene. The ends were cut back, 1 base at V and 7 bases at J, with 13 bases in the middle. CDR3 length: 15 amino acids. CDR1 is MNHEY and CDR2 is SMNVEV in the germline V gene (reference sequence). CDR3: CASSLYFGSGGELFF. CDR3 DNA sequence: TGTGCCAGCAGTTTATATTTCGGGTCGGGCGGGGAGCTGTTTTTT.

The chain links TRBV7-2 to TRBJ2-1; 10 bases fit TRBD2. Germline V gene sequence: CDR1 SGHTA, CDR2 FQGNSA. With 1 base clipped from V and 6 bases from J, the junction kept 6 bases outside the gene matches. The CDR3 has 16 residues. The CDR3 DNA reads as TGTGCCAGCAGCTTAGTAAGCGGGGGGGTCTCCAATGAGCAGTTCTTC. Protein sequence: CASSLVSGGVSNEQFF.

This chain joins TRBV2 and TRBJ2-5; the match to TRBD1 covers 8 bases. This CDR3 contains 14 residues. After removal of 7 bases from V and 5 bases from J, the junction contained 9 bases not matched to a gene. CDR1 and CDR2 (germline): SNHLY, FYNNEI. The CDR3 loop reads CASTSDRGWETQYF. In DNA, the CDR3 is TGTGCCAGCACTTCCGACAGGGGCTGGGAGACCCAGTACTTC.

By share of the sample, this clonotype is medium-sized. The V gene is TRBV5-5, the J gene TRBJ1-6, with a weak D call TRBD1 (5 bases). V was cut by 0 bases and J by 10 bases, with 11 bases left in between. This CDR3 has 14 residues. Germline values: CDR1 SGHKS, CDR2 YYEKEE (reference sequence). CDR3 residues: CASSLGQGPSPLHF. CDR3 nucleotide sequence: TGTGCCAGCAGCTTGGGGCAGGGCCCATCACCCCTCCACTTT. The full variable domain, in which reference TRBV5-5 and TRBJ1-6 provide the parts outside the CDR3, is DAGVTQSPTHLIKTRGQQVTLRCSPISGHKSVSWYQQVLGQGPQFIFQYYEKEERGRGNFPDRFSARQFPNYSSELNVNALLLGDSALYLCASSLGQGPSPLHFGNGTRLTVT.

The V call is TRBV7-9, the J call TRBJ1-1; 7 nucleotides agree with TRBD1. The junction had 3 bases not matched to a gene; V was cut back by 0 bases and J by 8 bases. Looked up from germline, CDR1 is SEHNR and CDR2 is FQNEAQ (reference sequence). This CDR3 contains 13 residues. DNA for the CDR3: TGTGCCAGCAGCTTAGCGCCGGACAGGGAAGCTTTCTTT. Translated, it gives CASSLAPDREAFF.

This clonotype was observed at least ten times. The rearrangement links TRBV7-6 to TRBJ1-5, with D uncertain. CDR3 size: 14 residues. Trimming removed 6 bases at V and 5 bases at J, with 14 bases between. Germline V gene sequence: CDR1 SGHVS, CDR2 FNYEAQ. The CDR3 DNA reads TGTGCCAGCAGTCCGGGTGGTCCTTATCAGCCCCAGCATTTT. It encodes CASSPGGPYQPQHF.

This clonotype was recorded many times. V and J are TRBV6-4 and TRBJ2-3, with TRBD1 as a possible D gene (6 bases). V shed 6 bases and J shed 3 bases, with 16 bases lying between them. There are 15 residues in the CDR3. Germline values: CDR1 MRHNA, CDR2 SNTAGT. CDR3 sequence (DNA): TGTGCCAGCAGGAGGGACAATACCGGTACAGATACGCAGTATTTT. Protein sequence: CASRRDNTGTDTQYF.

This clonotype was counted a few times. This chain links TRBV20-1 with TRBJ2-3; the D is unclear. This CDR3 region has 14 residues. Per the germline V gene, CDR1 is DFQATT and CDR2 is SNEGSKA (reference sequence). The CDR3 DNA follows: TGCAGAGCAATCCCGCTGAGTATCCCAGATACGCAGTATTTT. This encodes CRAIPLSIPDTQYF.

V gene TRBV6-5 combines with J gene TRBJ2-5; no definite D call. Looked up from germline, CDR1 is MNHEY and CDR2 is SVGAGI. Trimming removed 2 bases at V and 3 bases at J, with 7 bases between. The CDR3 extends over 13 amino acids. In DNA form, the CDR3 reads TGTGCCAGCAGTTACGGGCAGAAAGAGACCCAGTACTTC. This translates into CASSYGQKETQYF.

There are a few counts of this clonotype. The V call is TRBV7-2, the J call TRBJ1-2, with D unresolved. The CDR3 has 15 residues. Trimming cost V 1 base and J 4 bases, with 13 bases left between them. CDR1 SGHTA and CDR2 FQGNSA come from the germline V gene. As DNA, the CDR3 is TGTGCCAGCAGCTTAGAGCCGGGATCGGGCTATGGCTACACCTTC. It specifies CASSLEPGSGYGYTF. The full variable domain, rest sourced from reference TRBV7-2 and TRBJ1-2, is GAGVSQSPSNKVTEKGKDVELRCDPISGHTALYWYRQSLGQGLEFLIYFQGNSAPDKSGLPSDRFSAERTGGSVSTLTIQRTQQEDSAVYLCASSLEPGSGYGYTFGSGTRLTVV.

This chain connects TRBV28 to TRBJ2-5; D is undetermined. V lost 3 bases and J lost 1, with 9 bases in between. This CDR3 comprises 14 residues. Germline CDR1 MDHEN, CDR2 SYDVKM. The CDR3 DNA is TGTGCCAGCAGTTTCGGTGGATCCCAAGAGACCCAGTACTTC. Translating gives CASSFGGSQETQYF. The complete variable domain, with remaining parts taken from reference TRBV28 and TRBJ2-5, reads DVKVTQSSRYLVKRTGEKVFLECVQDMDHENMFWYRQDPGLGLRLIYFSYDVKMKEKGDIPEGYSVSREKKERFSLILESASTNQTSMYLCASSFGGSQETQYFGPGTRLLVL.

This clonotype was detected a few times. This chain connects TRBV4-1 to TRBJ2-7; the match to TRBD1 covers 8 bases. In germline, CDR1 is MGHRA, CDR2 YSYEKL. Trimming took 2 bases from V and 4 from J; bases not matched to a gene: 7. This CDR3 has 15 residues. The DNA for the CDR3 is TGCGCCAGCAGCCAACCCGGGACAGGAGTTTACGAGCAGTACTTC. Translated: CASSQPGTGVYEQYF.

This clonotype appeared many times. The chain recombines TRBV29-1 with TRBJ1-1; D not certain. Germline CDR1 is SQVTM and CDR2 is ANQGSEA. The CDR3 has 13 residues. V lost 6 bases, J lost 2 bases, and 13 bases lay in between. The CDR3, as DNA: TGCAGCGTGGTCGGACGCCTCAACACTGAAGCTTTCTTT. Residues: CSVVGRLNTEAFF. The full variable domain, its missing parts supplied by reference TRBV29-1 and TRBJ1-1, is SAVISQKPSRDICQRGTSLTIQCQVDSQVTMMFWYRQQPGQSLTLIATANQGSEATYESGFVIDKFPISRPNLTFSTLTVSNMSPEDSSIYLCSVVGRLNTEAFFGQGTRLTVV.

This clonotype was counted ten times or more. The chain joins TRBV29-1 to TRBJ2-2; tentatively, D is TRBD2 (6 bases). The germline CDR1 and CDR2 sequences are SQVTM and ANQGSEA. V lost 6 bases to trimming and J lost 1 base, with 18 bases between them. The CDR3 contains 16 residues. CDR3 DNA sequence: TGCAGCGTCGGAAGCCCAGCGGGCATGAACACCGGGGAGCTGTTTTTT. This encodes CSVGSPAGMNTGELFF.